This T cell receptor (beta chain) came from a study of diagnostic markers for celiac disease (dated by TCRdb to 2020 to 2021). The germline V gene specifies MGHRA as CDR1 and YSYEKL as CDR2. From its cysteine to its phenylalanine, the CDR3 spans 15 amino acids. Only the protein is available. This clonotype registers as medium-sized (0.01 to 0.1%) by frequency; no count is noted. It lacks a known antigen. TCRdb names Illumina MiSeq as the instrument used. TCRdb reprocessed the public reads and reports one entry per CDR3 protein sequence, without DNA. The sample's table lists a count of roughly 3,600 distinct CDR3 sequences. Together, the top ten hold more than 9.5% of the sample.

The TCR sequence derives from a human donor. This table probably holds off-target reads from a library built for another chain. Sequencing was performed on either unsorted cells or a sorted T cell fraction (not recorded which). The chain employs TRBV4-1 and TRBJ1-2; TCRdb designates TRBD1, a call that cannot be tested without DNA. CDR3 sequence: CASSPVIDRAHGYTF.